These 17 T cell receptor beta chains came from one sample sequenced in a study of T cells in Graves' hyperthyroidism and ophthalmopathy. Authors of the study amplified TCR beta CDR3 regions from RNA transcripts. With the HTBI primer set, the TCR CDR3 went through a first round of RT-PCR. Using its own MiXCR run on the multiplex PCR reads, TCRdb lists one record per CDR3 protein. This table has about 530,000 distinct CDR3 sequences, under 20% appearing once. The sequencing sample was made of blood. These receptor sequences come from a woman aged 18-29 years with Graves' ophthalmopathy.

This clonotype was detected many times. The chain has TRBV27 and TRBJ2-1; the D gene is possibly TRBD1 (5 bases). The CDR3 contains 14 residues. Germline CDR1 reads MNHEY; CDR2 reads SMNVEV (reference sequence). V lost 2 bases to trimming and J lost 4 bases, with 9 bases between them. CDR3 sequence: CASSLNRQYNEQFF. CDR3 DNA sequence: TGTGCCAGCAGTTTAAACCGACAGTACAATGAGCAGTTCTTC.

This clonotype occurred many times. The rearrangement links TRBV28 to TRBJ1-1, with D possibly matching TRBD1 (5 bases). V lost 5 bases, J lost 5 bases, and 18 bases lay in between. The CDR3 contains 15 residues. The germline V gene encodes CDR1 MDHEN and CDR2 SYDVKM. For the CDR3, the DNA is TGTGCCAGCAGTACTCAGGACACCCGATGGACTGAAGCTTTCTTT. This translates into CASSTQDTRWTEAFF. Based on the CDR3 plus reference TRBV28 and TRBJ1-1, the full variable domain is DVKVTQSSRYLVKRTGEKVFLECVQDMDHENMFWYRQDPGLGLRLIYFSYDVKMKEKGDIPEGYSVSREKKERFSLILESASTNQTSMYLCASSTQDTRWTEAFFGQGTRLTVV.

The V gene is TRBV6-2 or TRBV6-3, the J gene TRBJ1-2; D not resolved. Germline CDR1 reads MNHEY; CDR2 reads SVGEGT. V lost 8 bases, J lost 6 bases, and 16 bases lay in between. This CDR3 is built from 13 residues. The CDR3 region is CASAVTANDGYTF. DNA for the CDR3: TGTGCCAGCGCTGTAACAGCCAACGATGGCTACACCTTC.

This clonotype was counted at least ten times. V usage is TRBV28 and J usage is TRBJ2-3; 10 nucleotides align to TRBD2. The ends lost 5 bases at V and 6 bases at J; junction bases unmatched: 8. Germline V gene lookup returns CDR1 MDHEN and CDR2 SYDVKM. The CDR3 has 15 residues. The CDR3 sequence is CASSRFSGGTDTQYF. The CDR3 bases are TGTGCCAGCAGTCGCTTTAGCGGGGGGACGGATACGCAGTATTTT. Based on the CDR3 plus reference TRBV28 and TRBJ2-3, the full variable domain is DVKVTQSSRYLVKRTGEKVFLECVQDMDHENMFWYRQDPGLGLRLIYFSYDVKMKEKGDIPEGYSVSREKKERFSLILESASTNQTSMYLCASSRFSGGTDTQYFGPGTRLTVL.

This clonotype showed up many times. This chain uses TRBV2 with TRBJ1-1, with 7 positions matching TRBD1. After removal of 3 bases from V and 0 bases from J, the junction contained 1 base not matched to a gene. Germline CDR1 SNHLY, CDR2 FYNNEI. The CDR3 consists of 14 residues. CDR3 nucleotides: TGTGCCAGCAGTGAGGGACAGATGAACACTGAAGCTTTCTTT. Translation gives CASSEGQMNTEAFF.

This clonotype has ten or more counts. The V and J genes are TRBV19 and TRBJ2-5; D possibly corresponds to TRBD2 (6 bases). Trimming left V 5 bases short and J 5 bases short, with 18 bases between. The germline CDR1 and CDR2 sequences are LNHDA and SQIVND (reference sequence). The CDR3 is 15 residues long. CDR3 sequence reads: CASSAAGSPAETQYF. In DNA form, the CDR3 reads TGTGCCAGTAGTGCGGCGGGAAGTCCGGCGGAGACCCAGTACTTC.

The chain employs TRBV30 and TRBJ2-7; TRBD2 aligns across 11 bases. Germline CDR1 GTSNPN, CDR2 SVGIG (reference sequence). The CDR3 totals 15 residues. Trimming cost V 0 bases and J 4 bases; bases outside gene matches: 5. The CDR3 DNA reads TGTGCCTGGAGTGTAGTCCCTAGCGGGAGGTACGAGCAGTACTTC. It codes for CAWSVVPSGRYEQYF.

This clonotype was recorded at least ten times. CDR3: CSARDLGGGVSYNSPLHF. The CDR3 DNA sequence: TGCAGTGCTAGAGATCTGGGAGGGGGCGTCTCCTATAATTCACCCCTCCACTTT. The chain links TRBV20-1 to TRBJ1-6; 7 bases agree with TRBD1. This CDR3 contains 18 residues. Trimming cost V 0 bases and J 0 bases; bases outside gene matches: 8. Germline CDR1 and CDR2: DFQATT and SNEGSKA (reference sequence).

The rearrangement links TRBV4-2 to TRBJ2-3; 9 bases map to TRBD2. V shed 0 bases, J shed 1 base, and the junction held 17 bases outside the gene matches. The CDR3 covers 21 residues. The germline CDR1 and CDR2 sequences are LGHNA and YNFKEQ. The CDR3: CASSQDLGSGGSRLGTDTQYF. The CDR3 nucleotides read TGTGCCAGCAGCCAAGATCTAGGAAGCGGGGGGTCACGCCTCGGCACAGATACGCAGTATTTT.

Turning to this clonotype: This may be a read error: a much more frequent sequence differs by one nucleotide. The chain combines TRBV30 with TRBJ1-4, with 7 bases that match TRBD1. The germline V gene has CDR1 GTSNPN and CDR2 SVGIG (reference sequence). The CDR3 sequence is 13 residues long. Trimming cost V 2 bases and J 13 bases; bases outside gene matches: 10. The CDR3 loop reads CAWSWTGGGRLFF. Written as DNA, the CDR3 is TGTGCCTGGAGTTGGACAGGAGGTGGTAGACTGTTTTTT.

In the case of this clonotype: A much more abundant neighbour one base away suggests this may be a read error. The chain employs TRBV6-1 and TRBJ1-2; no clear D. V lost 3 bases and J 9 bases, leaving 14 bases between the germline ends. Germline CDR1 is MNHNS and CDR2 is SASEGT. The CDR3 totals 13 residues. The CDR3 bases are TGTGCCAGCAGTGACAATTCGTTTTATAGCTACACCTTC. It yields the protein CASSDNSFYSYTF.

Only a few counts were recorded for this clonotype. CDR3 nucleotides: TGTGCCAGCAGTGAAGTACAGGGAGAAGAGACCCAGTACTTC. Amino acids: CASSEVQGEETQYF. V and J are TRBV2 and TRBJ2-5; tentatively, D is TRBD1 (6 bases). CDR3 length equals 14 residues. Trimming cost V 1 base and J 3 bases, with 9 bases left between them. Germline CDR1 and CDR2: SNHLY and FYNNEI.

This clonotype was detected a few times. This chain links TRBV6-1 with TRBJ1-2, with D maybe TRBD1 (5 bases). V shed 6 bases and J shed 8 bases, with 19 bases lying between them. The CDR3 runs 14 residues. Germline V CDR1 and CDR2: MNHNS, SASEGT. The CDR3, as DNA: TGTGCCAGCAGCCGGGGACGGCCGCCCCTCGGCTACACCTTC. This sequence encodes CASSRGRPPLGYTF.

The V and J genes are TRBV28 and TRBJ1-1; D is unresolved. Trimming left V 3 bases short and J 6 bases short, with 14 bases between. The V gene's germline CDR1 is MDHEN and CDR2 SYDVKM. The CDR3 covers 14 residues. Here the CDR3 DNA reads TGTGCCAGCAGTTTTGAGGAGGTGGGCGCTGAAGCTTTCTTT. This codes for CASSFEEVGAEAFF.

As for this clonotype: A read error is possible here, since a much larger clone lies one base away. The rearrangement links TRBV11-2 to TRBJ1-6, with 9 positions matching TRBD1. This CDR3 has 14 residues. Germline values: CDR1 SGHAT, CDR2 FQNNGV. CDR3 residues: CTTSNRDRVSPLHF. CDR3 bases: TGTACCACCAGTAACAGGGACAGGGTTTCACCCCTCCACTTT.

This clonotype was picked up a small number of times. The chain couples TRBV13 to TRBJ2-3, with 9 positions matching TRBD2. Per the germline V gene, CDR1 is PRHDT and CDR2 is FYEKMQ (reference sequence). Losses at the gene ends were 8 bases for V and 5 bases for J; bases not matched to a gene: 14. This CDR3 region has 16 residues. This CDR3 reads CASDSGRGGREDTQYF. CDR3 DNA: TGTGCCAGCGATTCAGGCCGCGGCGGGAGGGAAGATACGCAGTATTTT.

CDR3 protein: CSTTGGRGLASDTQYF. CDR3 sequence (DNA): TGCAGCACCACGGGGGGTCGGGGACTAGCTTCAGATACGCAGTATTTT. V is TRBV29-1 and J is TRBJ2-3, with TRBD2 matching 9 bases. This CDR3 contains 16 residues. The junction had 16 bases not matched to a gene; V was cut back by 8 bases and J by 4 bases. Germline V gives CDR1 SQVTM, CDR2 ANQGSEA.